This T cell receptor beta chain emerged from a study of T cell responses to AZD1222 COVID-19 vaccine. Sequencing was performed with immunoSEQ multiplex PCR; in TCRdb, only in-frame clones are kept and a portion is missing. The sample consists of 45,000 to 70,000 clones, more than 80% of them appearing once. Second doses were pooled across both intervals (about 4 or about 12 weeks). CDR3 size: 17 residues. CDR1 SGHNT and CDR2 YYREEE come from the germline V gene (reference sequence). Deletions cut 4 bases from V and 10 bases from J, with 24 bases between. V is TRBV5-4 and J is TRBJ1-6; the D gene is possibly TRBD1 (6 bases). Sequencing used peripheral blood, obtained 28 days after the second AZD1222 dose. The receptor's source is an adult who received the AZD1222 COVID-19 vaccine. The CDR3 nucleotides are TGTGCCAGCAGCCCTGGGGGCAGAGCTATCGAGAACTCACCCCTCCACTTT. Amino acids: CASSPGGRAIENSPLHF.